The entry below gives a single TCR beta chain sequence along with its context. Only in-frame clones appear in the TCRdb table, and some are missing; sequencing was by immunoSEQ multiplex PCR. Of fewer than 15,000 clones listed, about 33% are singletons. CDR3 length: 15 amino acids. Germline loops: CDR1 SGDLS, CDR2 YYNGEE. V was pared by 4 bases and J by 8 bases, with 12 bases of the junction left unmatched. This entry belongs to a study of graft-versus-host responses after intestinal transplantation. The overall study: Isolated intestinal, liver-intestinal, or multivisceral transplants were what recipients had. Anti-thymocyte globulin served as induction for all recipients, who then took tacrolimus and steroids for about three years.

Responders that carried the CFSE label, about 200,000 of them, were plated with about 200,000 irradiated, violet-dye-labeled stimulator cells. At the end of the reaction, proliferating CFSE-low CD3+CD4+ and CD3+CD8+ responders were sorted. Study-wide findings and caveats: Elevated graft-versus-host to host-versus-graft clonal ratios in allografts were recorded for patients with graft-donor T cell macrochimerism.

The sequence was collected from a human patient who received an intestinal transplant. The sample consisted of alloreactive CD8+ T cells from a mixed lymphocyte reaction culture, taken before intestinal transplant. The sample's subset: CFSE-low proliferating T cells sorted from roughly six-day pre-transplant mixed lymphocyte reaction (GvH or HvG direction). The chain recombines TRBV9 with TRBJ2-4, with 7 bases lining up with TRBD1. CDR3 DNA sequence: TGTGCCAGCAGCTCGGGTGGGGGACAGATGGACATTCAGTACTTC. Translating gives CASSSGGGQMDIQYF. The variable domain in full, with the rest retrieved from reference TRBV9 and TRBJ2-4, is DSGVTQTPKHLITATGQRVTLRCSPRSGDLSVYWYQQSLDQGLQFLIQYYNGEERAKGNILERFSAQQFPDLHSELNLSSLELGDSALYFCASSSGGGQMDIQYFGAGTRLSVL.